This TCR beta chain was observed in a study of blood T cell repertoires in COVID-19. At the level of the study: Some COVID-19 samples were acute and others convalescent; all came from the United States, Italy and Spain. Sample material is recorded as cDNA or gDNA derived from T cells, B-cell-depleted T cells, or PBMCs.

CDR1 and CDR2 (germline): LNHNV, YYDKDF (reference sequence). The CDR3 has 15 residues. The V end lost 1 base, the J end lost 0 bases, and 7 bases lay between the germline ends. In this sample, this clone turned up once. Per the original methods: Amplification of reference gene primers was used by the study to estimate nucleated cell counts. Assay: immunoSEQ multiplex PCR; the TCRdb copy retains only in-frame clones and omits some. The V and J calls and clone size were taken over from that table, and D and trimming were inferred from the DNA. Of around 47,000 clones in the sample, about nine tenths were seen once.

The chain recombines TRBV15 with TRBJ1-5; D is unresolved. The source of this sequence is a man at least 80 years old with active or convalescent COVID-19. The sequenced sample consisted of peripheral blood. This CDR3 is CATSRAGYSNQPQHF. The CDR3 DNA reads as TGTGCCACCAGCAGAGCGGGGTATAGCAATCAGCCCCAGCATTTT.